Listed below are T cell receptor beta chains from one sample, sequenced in a study of T cell responses to AZD1222 COVID-19 vaccine. TCRdb's copy holds only in-frame clones and misses some; the assay was immunoSEQ multiplex PCR. The table records about 99,000 clones, 90% to 95% of them present only once. Sequenced here: peripheral blood, sampled on day 0 of AZD1222 vaccination. The receptors were gathered from an adult in good health. Each CDR3 is given with its conserved first and last residue.

>TRBV30|TRBJ1-2|13
CAWSVQVGYGYTF
>TRBV10-3|TRBJ2-7|14
CAIREGQVTYEQYF
>TRBV11-2|TRBJ2-5|16
CASSLAGGRAVETQYF
>TRBV5-1|TRBJ2-7|15
CASSLGTSGFYEQYF
>TRBV10-1|TRBJ1-3|13
CASMGNSGNTIYF
>TRBV19|TRBJ2-2|15
CASSIGQTGAGELFF
>TRBV28|TRBJ2-7|16
CASSLGFWGASYEQYF
>TRBV13|TRBJ2-1|14
CASSSGAPYNEQFF
>TRBV5-6|TRBJ1-1|13
CASQGQGSTEAFF
>TRBV18|TRBJ2-3|15
CASSLNVGDTDTQYF
>TRBV10-1|TRBJ2-7|14
CASSAIQGAYEQYF
>TRBV25-1|TRBJ1-1|13
CASSLTGNTEAFF
>TRBV28|TRBJ2-1|15
CASSPLTGVYNEQFF
>TRBV5-1|TRBJ2-7|14
CASSLGQPPYEQYF
>TRBV6-4|TRBJ2-7|15
CASPEDRGISYEQYF
>TRBV28|TRBJ2-2|15
CASSLRTAITGELFF
>TRBV5-1|TRBJ1-4|16
CASSLNDGTGLEKLFF
>TRBV5-4|TRBJ1-2|15
CASSSATGLHYGYTF
>TRBV7-2|TRBJ2-7|11
CASSWGVEQYF
>TRBV28|TRBJ2-5|16
CASSAPWLGQGETQYF
>TRBV9|TRBJ1-3|14
CASSVGEWANTIYF
>TRBV20-1|TRBJ1-1|11
CSAAQTGAAFF
>TRBV7-2|TRBJ1-1|14
CASSAGQMNTEAFF
>TRBV28|TRBJ1-3|14
CASRVEGTGNTIYF
>TRBV5-1|TRBJ2-5|14
CASSLGSEWETQYF
>TRBV7-5|TRBJ2-5|17
CARSLPVAGGPQETQYF
>TRBV4-1|TRBJ2-1|15
CASSLREGSYNEQFF
>TRBV5-1|TRBJ2-1|15
CATTEARANYNEQFF
>TRBV5-4|TRBJ2-2|15
CASSLTGAGTGELFF
>TRBV4-3|TRBJ1-4|17
CASSQVPGTGGKEKLFF
>TRBV5-1|TRBJ2-3|15
CASSPRVGGQDTQYF
>TRBV7-2|TRBJ2-7|14
CASSERTGGYEQYF
>TRBV27|TRBJ1-1|16
CASSLSTGWRNTEAFF
>TRBV7-2|TRBJ1-1|15
CASSLASGVNTEAFF
>TRBV21-1|TRBJ1-2|13
CASSKCANHGYTF
>TRBV6-5|TRBJ2-7|15
CASSLTGDPLYEQYF
>TRBV9|TRBJ2-2|15
CASSVGLQNTGELFF
>TRBV7-9|TRBJ1-1|15
CASSLVTGVATEAFF
>TRBV6-2/TRBV6-3|TRBJ1-5|13
CASSPSGNQPQHF
>TRBV30|TRBJ1-4|13
CAYTRQSNEKLFF
>TRBV5-4|TRBJ2-3|14
CASSSTGSTDTQYF
>TRBV4-3|TRBJ1-3|16
CASSQVGGSSGNTIYF
>TRBV28|TRBJ2-3|14
CASSGRADTDTQYF
>TRBV4-3|TRBJ2-7|15
CASSQVSGGHYEQYF
>TRBV19|TRBJ1-4|15
CASSPLQGAFEKLFF
>TRBV12-3/TRBV12-4|TRBJ1-3|12
CASSLGGNTIYF
>TRBV7-2|TRBJ1-1|13
CASSSWGNTEAFF
>TRBV6-5|TRBJ2-7|15
CASSSTGSGAYEQYF
>TRBV28|TRBJ1-5|15
CASSLLQGVGEPQHF
>TRBV30|TRBJ2-5|13
CAWSGWQEGPQYF
>TRBV11-2|TRBJ2-6|14
CASRLGHGANVLTF
>TRBV5-1|TRBJ2-2|13
CASSLTVTGELFF
>TRBV12-3/TRBV12-4|TRBJ1-2|13
CASSLGQPDGYTF
>TRBV19|TRBJ2-1|16
CASSSRTSGRKDEQFF
>TRBV7-9|TRBJ1-6|14
CASSPERGTSPLHF